What follows are 25 T cell receptor beta chains derived from one specimen sequenced in a study of tumor-infiltrating lymphocytes in primary liver carcinoma. The investigators made TCR beta cDNA from 400 to 550 ng total RNA, using a constant-region primer. Three rounds of nested multiplex PCR with slightly modified ARM-PCR produced TCR beta libraries. The two initial PCR rounds, roughly 9 cycles each, used TRBV1-TRBV30 forward and C-beta reverse primers. TCRdb redid the calling of the multiplex PCR reads with MiXCR, one entry per CDR3 protein. The sample holds about 20,000 distinct CDR3 sequences, 79% seen once. Unsorted bulk tissue of about 20-32 mg yielded co-extracted RNA and DNA. Sequencing was done on a sample of liver tumor tissue from sampling region 4. The subset was: tumor region T4, right-lateral pole. These receptors originate from a woman aged 30 to 39 with primary liver carcinoma and hepatitis B virus infection.

This chain joins TRBV28 and TRBJ1-4; 8 nucleotides align to TRBD1. Germline trimming cut 5 bases from V and 11 bases from J; bases unmatched to any gene: 13. From germline, CDR1 is MDHEN and CDR2 SYDVKM. The CDR3 loop spans 15 amino acids. CDR3 nucleotide sequence: TGTGCCAGCAGTCCTTTCCGGGACAGGAGTGGTAAACTGTTTTTT. This sequence encodes CASSPFRDRSGKLFF.

Turning to this clonotype: The junction does not match germline at one end; this may be a read error. The DNA for the CDR3 is TGTGCCTGCAGTCCGCGTACAGTGTTCACCGGGGAGCTGTTTTTT. This codes for CACSPRTVFTGELFF. The chain uses TRBV6-5 and TRBJ2-2; D remains ambiguous. The CDR3 spans 15 residues. CDR1 is MNHEY and CDR2 is SVGAGI in the germline V gene.

This clonotype was recorded once. Mismatch with germline at one junction end may stem from a read error. In nucleotides, the CDR3 is TGTGGCAGCAGTTCGCCTTGGCTAGCGGGGATCAACGAGCAGTACTTC. Its translation: CGSSSPWLAGINEQYF. The genes are TRBV28 and TRBJ2-7; 9 nucleotides line up with TRBD2. The CDR3 spans 16 residues. Germline-derived CDR1 and CDR2 are MDHEN and SYDVKM.

This clonotype was detected a few times. V is TRBV4-3 and J is TRBJ2-3, with 11 bases matching TRBD2. Germline V lookup: CDR1 LGHNA, CDR2 YSLEER. There are 16 residues in the CDR3. V gave up 7 bases and J gave up 4 bases; unmatched junction bases: 10. CDR3 DNA: TGCGCCAGCATCCAGTTCACTAGCGGGAGAGCAGATACGCAGTATTTT. Protein: CASIQFTSGRADTQYF.

Regarding this clonotype: Just one base apart from a much larger clone, this may be a read error. The chain recombines TRBV7-3 with TRBJ2-7; D uncertain. From germline, CDR1 is SGHTA and CDR2 FQGTGA. The CDR3 contains 13 residues. Trimming removed 1 base at V and 5 bases at J, with 9 bases between. The CDR3 spells CASSLNRAHEQYF. CDR3 nucleotide sequence: TGTGCCAGCAGCTTAAATCGGGCTCACGAGCAGTACTTC.

Regarding this clonotype: Compared with germline, one end of the junction differs, possibly owing to a read error. The chain uses TRBV4-3 and TRBJ1-2, with D possibly matching TRBD1 (5 bases). The CDR3 length is 15 residues. Germline CDR1 LGHNA, CDR2 YSLEER. This chain's CDR3 is CASSQDWGRMNGYTF. DNA of the CDR3: TGTGCCAGCAGCCAAGACTGGGGCAGGATGAATGGCTACACCTTC.

Concerning this clonotype itself: An end of the junction does not agree with germline; a read error may underlie this. This chain connects TRBV12-3 or TRBV12-4 to TRBJ1-2, with D hard to call. This CDR3 has 15 residues. This chain's CDR3 is CTSSLGLSQDYSYTF. The DNA of the CDR3 is TGTACCAGCAGTTTAGGTCTCTCCCAGGACTATAGCTACACCTTC.

The chain links TRBV6-5 to TRBJ2-7; perhaps TRBD1 as D (6 bases). CDR3 length: 14 amino acids. Trimming shortened V by 9 bases and J by 0 bases, and 15 bases separated the two germline ends. Germline V gene lookup returns CDR1 MNHEY and CDR2 SVGAGI. The CDR3 nucleotides are TGTGCCAGTTACAAGGACAGCAGCTCCTACGAGCAGTACTTC. This translates into CASYKDSSSYEQYF.

V and J are TRBV6-6 and TRBJ1-1, with D perhaps matching TRBD1 (6 bases). The germline gives CDR1 MNHNY, CDR2 SVGAGI (reference sequence). Trimming left V 2 bases short and J 5 bases short, with 9 bases between. The CDR3 extends over 13 amino acids. The CDR3 sequence: CASSYTGQTEAFF. The CDR3 nucleotides are TGTGCCAGCAGTTACACCGGACAGACTGAAGCTTTCTTT.

On this clonotype: Because it lacks the conserved phenylalanine or tryptophan at the end, this CDR3 is likely a read error. The chain carries TRBV4-3 and TRBJ2-7; 8 bases match TRBD1. Germline V lookup: CDR1 LGHNA, CDR2 YSLEER. The CDR3 is 15 amino acids. The CDR3 sequence is CASSQYRWTGREQYY. The CDR3, as DNA: TGTGCTAGCAGCCAATATCGATGGACAGGGCGGGAGCAGTACTAC.

To note about this clonotype: Relative to the germline gene, one junction end is altered; a read error may explain this. This chain links TRBV29-1 with TRBJ2-1; D unresolved. The J call may be in error: the DNA end matches TRBJ2-7 better. Per germline, CDR1 SQVTM and CDR2 ANQGSEA. The CDR3 extends over 10 amino acids. CDR3 DNA: TGCGGCGTAGATCGAAATGAGCAGTACTTC. This encodes CGVDRNEQYF.

This chain joins TRBV6-5 and TRBJ2-7; no firm D call. The germline V gene encodes CDR1 MNHEY and CDR2 SVGAGI. CDR3 length equals 15 residues. With 3 bases removed from V and 0 bases from J, the gap between germline ends came to 12 bases. CDR3 sequence (DNA): TGTGCCAGCAGTTATAATCACAGCAGCTCCTACGAGCAGTACTTC. This codes for CASSYNHSSSYEQYF.

About this clonotype: A much larger clone sits a single nucleotide away, making a read error possible. The chain employs TRBV19 and TRBJ2-1, with 12 bases identical to TRBD2. The CDR3 runs to 15 residues. The germline V gene encodes CDR1 LNHDA and CDR2 SQIVND (reference sequence). CDR3 in DNA: TGTACCAGTCGGCTAGCGGGAGGGCGTTACAATGAGCAGTTCTTC. Protein product: CTSRLAGGRYNEQFF.

Of note for this clonotype: A much larger clone is a single base away; this may be a read error. The chain uses TRBV12-3 or TRBV12-4 and TRBJ2-4; TRBD2 might be the D (5 bases). The CDR3 is 12 residues long. The CDR3 loop reads CANSLGGNIQYF. The CDR3 DNA follows: TGTGCCAACAGTTTAGGAGGAAACATTCAGTACTTC.

As regards this clonotype: Its ends do not fully match the called genes, so a read error is possible. The rearrangement uses TRBV30 and TRBJ2-2; D assignment may be TRBD1 or TRBD2 (5 bases each). Germline loops: CDR1 GTSNPN, CDR2 SVGIG (reference sequence). This CDR3 is 13 amino acids long. CDR3 nucleotides: TGTGCCTGGAGTGGGTTGTTCTCCAGGGAGCTGTTCTTT. Translated: CAWSGLFSRELFF. Based on the CDR3 plus reference TRBV30 and TRBJ2-2, the full variable domain is SQTIHQWPATLVQPVGSPLSLECTVEGTSNPNLYWYRQAAGRGLQLLFYSVGIGQISSEVPQNLSASRPQDRQFILSSKKLLLSDSGFYLCAWSGLFSRELFFGEGSRLTVL.

Of note for this clonotype: One end of the junction does not line up with germline, which may come from a read error. The V call is TRBV28, the J call TRBJ2-7, with TRBD2 as a possible D gene (6 bases). The end of the DNA aligns better with TRBJ2-1, so the J call may be wrong. The CDR3 runs 14 residues. Germline V gives CDR1 MDHEN, CDR2 SYDVKM. CDR3 DNA: TGCGCCAGCAGAACCCCCGGGGGTTCCCACGAGCAGTTCTTC. Translated, it gives CASRTPGGSHEQFF.

A note on this clonotype: The conserved phenylalanine or tryptophan is not found at the CDR3 terminus, so this likely reflects a read error. The V and J genes are TRBV11-2 and TRBJ2-7; no clear D gene. This CDR3 comprises 16 residues. The germline V gene encodes CDR1 SGHAT and CDR2 FQNNGV. V was cut by 4 bases and J by 7 bases, with 23 bases left in between. The CDR3 spells CASSSYPGPYVCEQYL. The CDR3 DNA reads as TGTGCCAGCAGCTCATATCCGGGTCCCTACGTCTGTGAGCAGTACCTC.

With regard to this clonotype: At one of its ends the junction is not consistent with the germline gene, which may arise from a read error. CDR3: CTSGLDLAGSSYNKQFF. CDR3 coding DNA: TGTACCAGCGGCTTAGATCTGGCAGGGAGCTCCTACAATAAGCAGTTCTTC. The chain joins TRBV11-3 to TRBJ2-1, with D perhaps TRBD1 or TRBD2 (5 bases each). Germline CDR1 SGHNT, CDR2 YENEEA. This CDR3 has 17 amino acids.

The rearrangement joins TRBV29-1 to TRBJ2-5, with D perhaps assigned TRBD1 or TRBD2 (5 bases each). This CDR3 contains 15 residues. Germline CDR1 SQVTM, CDR2 ANQGSEA. Trimming removed 2 bases from V and 4 bases from J, with 17 bases in between. The CDR3 DNA reads as TGCAGCGTTGAATCCGGAAGGGGAGTGAGAGAGACCCAGTACTTC. Amino acid sequence: CSVESGRGVRETQYF.

There are many counts of this clonotype. The chain combines TRBV24-1 with TRBJ2-5, with 7 positions matching TRBD2. CDR3 size: 16 residues. Trimming at V came to 1 base and at J to 3 bases, leaving 7 bases not matched to a gene. Germline loops: CDR1 KGHDR, CDR2 SFDVKD. CDR3 residues: CATSDFQSGAKETQYF. The CDR3, as DNA: TGTGCCACCAGTGATTTCCAAAGCGGGGCTAAAGAGACCCAGTACTTC.

Worth noting for this clonotype: The junction departs from germline at one end; a sequencing error may be responsible. The V call is TRBV7-9, the J call TRBJ2-1; TRBD2 matches 10 bases. CDR1 is SEHNR, CDR2 FQNEAQ, per germline (reference sequence). This CDR3 has 15 residues. The CDR3 protein is CANSDGLAAGDEQFF. CDR3 in DNA: TGTGCCAACAGCGACGGACTAGCGGCGGGGGATGAGCAGTTCTTC.

This clonotype was detected only once. One end of the junction is discordant with germline, which a read error may explain. V is TRBV4-3 and J is TRBJ2-1; TRBD2 aligns across 7 bases. In germline, CDR1 is LGHNA, CDR2 YSLEER. The CDR3 has 16 amino acids. CDR3 DNA sequence: TGCGCCAGCAACCATGATTGGGACTACGTCTACAATGAGCAGTTATTC. This translates into CASNHDWDYVYNEQLF.

The chain employs TRBV7-6 and TRBJ1-1; 8 nucleotides agree with TRBD1. In germline, CDR1 is SGHVS, CDR2 FNYEAQ. The CDR3 contains 15 residues. V lost 1 base to trimming and J lost 7 bases; unmatched junction nucleotides: 8. Here the CDR3 reads CASSLEPGGGIEAFF. The CDR3 DNA sequence: TGTGCCAGCAGCTTAGAACCAGGGGGCGGGATTGAAGCTTTCTTT.

As to this clonotype: A junction end diverges from the germline sequence, so it may reflect a read error. V usage is TRBV10-3 and J usage is TRBJ2-1; TRBD2 might be the D (5 bases). The CDR3 runs 14 residues. The germline V gene has CDR1 ENHRY and CDR2 SYGVKD. The CDR3 region is CAISPTATRDERIF. The CDR3 DNA is TGTGCAATCAGTCCCACGGCGACCCGGGATGAGCGGATCTTC.

Notes on this clonotype: Relative to the germline gene, one junction end is altered; a read error may explain this. The chain joins TRBV28 to TRBJ2-2, with a tentative D call TRBD2 (5 bases). The CDR3 has 13 amino acids. CDR1 MDHEN and CDR2 SYDVKM come from the germline V gene. As DNA, the CDR3 is TGCGCCAGCAGTTTGAGCAGGACCGGGAAGCTGTTTTTT. Amino acid sequence: CASSLSRTGKLFF.